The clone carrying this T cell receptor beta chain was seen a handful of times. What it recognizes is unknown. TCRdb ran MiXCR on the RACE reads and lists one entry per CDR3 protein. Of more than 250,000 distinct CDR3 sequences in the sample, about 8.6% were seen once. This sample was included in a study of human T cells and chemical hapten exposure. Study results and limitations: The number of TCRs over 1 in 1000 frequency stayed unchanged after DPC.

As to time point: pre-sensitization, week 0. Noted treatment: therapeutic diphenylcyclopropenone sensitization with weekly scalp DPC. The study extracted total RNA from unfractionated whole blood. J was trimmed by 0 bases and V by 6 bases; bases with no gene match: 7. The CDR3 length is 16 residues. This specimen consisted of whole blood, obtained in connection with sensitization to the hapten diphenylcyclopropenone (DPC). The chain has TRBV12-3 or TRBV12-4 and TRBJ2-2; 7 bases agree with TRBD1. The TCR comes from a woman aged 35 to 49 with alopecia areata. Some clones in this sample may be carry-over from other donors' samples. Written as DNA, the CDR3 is TGTGCCAGCAGAAGAACCGGGACAGCGAACACCGGGGAGCTGTTTTTT. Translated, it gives CASRRTGTANTGELFF.